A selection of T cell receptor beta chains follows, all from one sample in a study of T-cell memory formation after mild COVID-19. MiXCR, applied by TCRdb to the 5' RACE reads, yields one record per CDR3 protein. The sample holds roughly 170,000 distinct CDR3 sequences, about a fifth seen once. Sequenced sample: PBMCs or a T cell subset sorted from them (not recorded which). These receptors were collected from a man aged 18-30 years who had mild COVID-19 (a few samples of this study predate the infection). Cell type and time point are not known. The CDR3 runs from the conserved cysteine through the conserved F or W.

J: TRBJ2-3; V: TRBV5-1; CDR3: CASSLERPDTYTDTQYF
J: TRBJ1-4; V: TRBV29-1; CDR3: CSVMVGSNEKMFF
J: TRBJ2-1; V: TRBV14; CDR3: CASSKGGLADHEQFF
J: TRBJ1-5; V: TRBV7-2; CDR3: CASSSGSNQPQHF
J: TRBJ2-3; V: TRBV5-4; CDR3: CASSLGTASGEDTQYF
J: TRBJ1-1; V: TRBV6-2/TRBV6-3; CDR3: CASNDGGTGNTEAFF
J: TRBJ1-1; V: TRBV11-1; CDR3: CASSQGQPDTEAFF
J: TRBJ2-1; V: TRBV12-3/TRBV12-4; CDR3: CASSERVRLTQFF
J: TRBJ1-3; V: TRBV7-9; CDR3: CASSSNLSGNTIYF
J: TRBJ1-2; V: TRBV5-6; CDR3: CASTVEGSGYTF
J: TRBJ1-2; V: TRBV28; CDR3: CASSPGDRNYGYTF
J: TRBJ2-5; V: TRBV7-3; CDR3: CASSRLARETQYF
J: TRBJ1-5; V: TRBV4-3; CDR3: CASSQDPTINQPQHF
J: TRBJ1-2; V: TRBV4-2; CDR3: CASSQGWGYGYTF
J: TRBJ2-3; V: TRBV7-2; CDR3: CATSRTRDTDTQYF
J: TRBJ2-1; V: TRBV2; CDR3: CASSLSGVLRNEQFF
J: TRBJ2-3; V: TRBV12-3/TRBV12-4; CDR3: CASSSAYLTQYF
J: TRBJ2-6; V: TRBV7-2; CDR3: CASRRDRFSGANVLTF
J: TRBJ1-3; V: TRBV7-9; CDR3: CASSLETGGSGNTIYF
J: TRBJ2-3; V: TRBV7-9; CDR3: CASSDNLAGAADTQYF
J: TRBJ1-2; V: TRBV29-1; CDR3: CSVEGSSGEHRSGYTF
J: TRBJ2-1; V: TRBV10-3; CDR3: CATRTSGGETYNEQFF
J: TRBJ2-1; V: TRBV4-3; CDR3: CASSQEPGAYNEQFF